This TCR beta chain was profiled in a study of T-cell reconstitution after alpha-beta-depleted transplantation in children. The study's findings and limits: Approximately two months post-transplant, alpha-beta T cells reportedly originated from several hundred expanded graft clones. Newly generated T cells supplied most T-cell counts and diversity one year post-transplant. The study traced high day-60 TCRbeta diversity in some patients to surviving recipient T cells and thymic progenitors.

The CDR3 is 13 residues long. Deletions cut 7 bases from V and 0 bases from J, with 7 bases between. Only a few counts were recorded for this clonotype. Its antigen is not known. Unique molecular identifiers were incorporated when the TCRbeta library was constructed. TCRdb ran MiXCR on the PCR reads and lists one entry per CDR3 protein. The sample records more than 200,000 distinct CDR3 sequences, about 24% being singletons. This chain joins TRBV12-3 or TRBV12-4 and TRBJ1-3; D unclear. This receptor was obtained from a female patient aged 2-9 years who had a stem cell transplant for congenital amegakaryocytic thrombocytopenia, so the T cells may come from the graft donor. The sequences come from PBMCs, mostly from graft donor cells, collected 360 days after TCRalphabeta/CD19-depleted stem cell transplant. The CDR3 sequence is CASMASSGNTIYF. The CDR3 nucleotides are TGTGCCAGCATGGCGAGCTCTGGAAACACCATATATTTT.